This TCR beta chain was captured in a study of metastatic and nonmetastatic thyroid tumors. Per the original methods: A distant-metastasis classifier for papillary thyroid cancer was built using CDR3 differences across clinicopathological groups. TCRdb re-clonotyped the PCR reads through MiXCR. It is TCRdb's table, rather than the study itself, that gives the V and J calls and clone size. Of 13,000 or so clones listed, more than 20% are singletons. A word on this clone: As yet, its antigen is unknown.

General study findings and limits: When malignant thyroid tumors were compared with benign nodules, TCR beta diversity was reportedly significantly higher in the malignant tumors. This held in both blood and tumor samples.

There are 15 residues in the CDR3. CDR1 and CDR2 (germline): SGHDN, FVKESK. The ends lost 1 base at V and 2 bases at J; junction bases unmatched: 5. Thyroid surgery was preceded by no treatment in any patient. This clonotype was sampled from a female donor with papillary thyroid cancer or a benign thyroid nodule (not recorded which). Some clones in this sample may be carry-over from other donors' samples. The sample consisted of tumor tissue. The chain recombines TRBV14 with TRBJ2-7, with 7 nucleotides matching TRBD1. CDR3 residues: CASSQGGTVPYEQYF. The DNA for the CDR3 is TGTGCCAGCAGCCAAGGTGGGACAGTTCCCTACGAGCAGTACTTC.